This T cell receptor (beta chain) was profiled in a study of T cell changes during pregnancy in multiple sclerosis. Germline V gene data show CDR1 as WSHSY and CDR2 as SAAADI. V lost 0 bases and J lost 1, with 12 bases in between. This CDR3 has 16 amino acids. TCRdb's table, derived via immunoSEQ multiplex PCR, lists solely in-frame clones and lacks some. The table lists around 27,000 clones, approximately 90% of them singletons, with 0.6% to 0.9% in the top ten. The sequences come from CD4+ T cells from peripheral blood mononuclear cells, collected in the first trimester of pregnancy. V and J are TRBV10-2 and TRBJ1-1; D gene uncertain. This TCR was recovered from a female donor with multiple sclerosis, enrolled in a pregnancy study. In nucleotides, the CDR3 is TGCGCCAGCAGTGAGTCAGGGTATCGGGGGAACACTGAAGCTTTCTTT. This encodes CASSESGYRGNTEAFF.